Reported below is one T cell receptor beta chain. The sample is drawn from a study of blood T cell repertoires in COVID-19. The table came from immunoSEQ multiplex PCR; TCRdb's copy has only in-frame clones and leaves some out. The sample has roughly 230,000 clones; 85% to 90% are singletons. Germline CDR1 reads GTSNPN; CDR2 reads SVGIG (reference sequence). V gave up 2 bases and J gave up 11 bases; unmatched junction bases: 6. The CDR3 extends over 13 amino acids. The specimen sequenced was peripheral blood. The receptor's source is a woman aged 40 to 50 who had recovered from COVID-19. The rearrangement joins TRBV30 to TRBJ1-6, with 7 bases fitting TRBD1. The CDR3 reads CAWSPQGEAPLHF. CDR3 in DNA: TGTGCCTGGAGTCCCCAGGGGGAAGCACCCCTCCACTTT.